This entry describes one T cell receptor (beta chain). Its antigen is unknown. The data derive from a study of response to subunit inactivated influenza vaccine. Germline V gene data show CDR1 as DFQATT and CDR2 as SNEGSKA (reference sequence). The CDR3 has 15 residues. Between the trimmed V and J ends, which lost 3 bases and 0 bases, there was a span of 9 bases. Study outcomes and limitations: Authors suggested each seasonal flu vaccination may recruit only limited numbers of new T cells.

Using its own MiXCR run on the RT-PCR reads, TCRdb lists one record per CDR3 protein. The table includes roughly 550,000 distinct CDR3 sequences, around a quarter detected once. This sample also appeared in a second study, on T cells expressing NK-cell markers. That paper adds: UMIs were included in TCR beta cDNA generated by 5'RACE template switching. NKG2C+ dominant clonotypes from roughly 6 donors made up about 1.0-7.5% of CD8+ T cells. In several donors, these clonotypes also led the CD3+CD56-NKG2C+ fraction.

The chain recombines TRBV20-1 with TRBJ1-6; unclear D gene. Source: CD4+ T cells sorted from PBMCs, taken approximately 13 days after vaccination. The clonotype originates from a man aged 45-60 years who received an inactivated influenza vaccine. CDR3 loop: CSASLASSYNSPLHF. CDR3 nucleotide sequence: TGCAGTGCTAGCTTGGCTAGCTCCTATAATTCACCCCTCCACTTT.